The rows below give T cell receptor beta chains drawn from one sample of a study of blood T cells in healthy people across ages. One entry per CDR3 protein, called by TCRdb with MiXCR from the 5' RACE reads. This table holds around 900,000 distinct CDR3 sequences, roughly half found once. The sample taken for sequencing was blood. Every receptor here comes from a woman aged 55-70 years in good health. CDR3s include the opening cysteine and the closing phenylalanine or tryptophan. A D gene is named only where the DNA matches it firmly. A clone size is listed for some rows: how often the clone was seen (once, few, many), or a class if it is expanded.

CDR3 DNA: TGTGCCATCAGCGACCCGACAGAGGGAAACTACGAGCAGTACTTC
CDR3 protein: CAISDPTEGNYEQYF
D gene: -
V gene: TRBV10-3
J gene: TRBJ2-7
clone size: -

CDR3 DNA: TGCAGTCCGACAGGGAGGGCTTACAATGAGCAGTTCTTC
CDR3 protein: CSPTGRAYNEQFF
D gene: -
V gene: TRBV20-1
J gene: TRBJ2-1
clone size: few

CDR3 DNA: TGTGCCAGCAGCTTAGGACCTCTACTCTCCTACGAGCAGTACTTC
CDR3 protein: CASSLGPLLSYEQYF
D gene: -
V gene: TRBV7-2
J gene: TRBJ2-7
clone size: few

CDR3 DNA: TGTGCCAGCAGCTCGTCCAGGGGAAGGTGGGAGACCCAGTACTTC
CDR3 protein: CASSSSRGRWETQYF
D gene: -
V gene: TRBV7-2
J gene: TRBJ2-5
clone size: -

CDR3 DNA: TGTGCCAGCAGTCTTGGGGCGGCAGGGAAAAATGAAAAACTGTTTTTT
CDR3 protein: CASSLGAAGKNEKLFF
D gene: -
V gene: TRBV11-2
J gene: TRBJ1-4
clone size: -

CDR3 DNA: TGCAGTGCGTCGACTCGTCGTAACACAGATACGCAGTATTTT
CDR3 protein: CSASTRRNTDTQYF
D gene: -
V gene: TRBV20-1
J gene: TRBJ2-3
clone size: -

CDR3 DNA: TGCGCCAGCAGCCGAGAACAGGGGGCGGGGGAAAAACTGTTTTTT
CDR3 protein: CASSREQGAGEKLFF
D gene: TRBD1
V gene: TRBV4-1
J gene: TRBJ1-4
clone size: few

CDR3 DNA: TGTGCCAGCAGTACGGCCGGGACAGGGTTTACAGATACGCAGTATTTT
CDR3 protein: CASSTAGTGFTDTQYF
D gene: TRBD1
V gene: TRBV12-3/TRBV12-4
J gene: TRBJ2-3
clone size: few

CDR3 DNA: TGCGCCAGCAGCCTATTAGCGGGAGGCCCCTACGAGCAGTACTTC
CDR3 protein: CASSLLAGGPYEQYF
D gene: TRBD2
V gene: TRBV4-1
J gene: TRBJ2-7
clone size: many

CDR3 DNA: TGTGCCACCGCAGGAAGCCTAGCTTCCGCTGAGCAGTTCTTC
CDR3 protein: CATAGSLASAEQFF
D gene: -
V gene: TRBV24-1
J gene: TRBJ2-1
clone size: -

CDR3 DNA: TGTGCCAGCAGTTTTCCCGCGACAGGGACAGTTTCACCCCTCCACTTT
CDR3 protein: CASSFPATGTVSPLHF
D gene: TRBD1
V gene: TRBV28
J gene: TRBJ1-6
clone size: once

CDR3 DNA: TGCAGTGCTATCCTAGCGGGAGGTTCCCACGAGCAGTACTTC
CDR3 protein: CSAILAGGSHEQYF
D gene: TRBD2
V gene: TRBV20-1
J gene: TRBJ2-7
clone size: -

CDR3 DNA: TGCGCCAGCAGCCAAGAGGTAGCGGGAGCCGAGCAGTACTTC
CDR3 protein: CASSQEVAGAEQYF
D gene: TRBD2
V gene: TRBV4-1
J gene: TRBJ2-7
clone size: few

CDR3 DNA: TGCAGCGTTGAAAGGGGGGGTCAGCAGTTCTTC
CDR3 protein: CSVERGGQQFF
D gene: -
V gene: TRBV29-1
J gene: TRBJ2-1
clone size: once

CDR3 DNA: TGTGCCACCAGCAGAGATAGCGGGGACGGCGAGCAGTACTTC
CDR3 protein: CATSRDSGDGEQYF
D gene: TRBD2
V gene: TRBV15
J gene: TRBJ2-7
clone size: -

CDR3 DNA: TGTGCCAGCAGCCAAGGGGTGCCTCTTCGGCCCCAGCATTTT
CDR3 protein: CASSQGVPLRPQHF
D gene: -
V gene: TRBV3-1
J gene: TRBJ1-5
clone size: -

CDR3 DNA: TGCGCCAGCAGCCAAGATGGCCTAGCGGGATACAATGAGCAGTTCTTC
CDR3 protein: CASSQDGLAGYNEQFF
D gene: TRBD2
V gene: TRBV4-1
J gene: TRBJ2-1
clone size: -

CDR3 DNA: TGCGCCAGCAGCCGGGACAGGATAGTCTACGAGCAGTACTTC
CDR3 protein: CASSRDRIVYEQYF
D gene: TRBD1
V gene: TRBV10-2
J gene: TRBJ2-7
clone size: few

CDR3 DNA: TGTGCCAGCAGCGCCGCAGAGGGAGGTGAGCAGTTCTTC
CDR3 protein: CASSAAEGGEQFF
D gene: -
V gene: TRBV6-5
J gene: TRBJ2-1
clone size: -

CDR3 DNA: TGTACCAGCAGCTTAGTTATTTATTACCCAGGGGTGGACTCGAACACCGGGGAGCTGTTTTTT
CDR3 protein: CTSSLVIYYPGVDSNTGELFF
D gene: -
V gene: TRBV11-2
J gene: TRBJ2-2
clone size: -

CDR3 DNA: TGTGCCAGCAGTTGGACAGGTCCCAATGAGCAGTTCTTC
CDR3 protein: CASSWTGPNEQFF
D gene: TRBD1
V gene: TRBV12-3/TRBV12-4
J gene: TRBJ2-1
clone size: -

CDR3 DNA: TGTGCCAGCGGGATTCCGGGGGAACCGGGGTATAGCAATCAGCCCCAGCATTTT
CDR3 protein: CASGIPGEPGYSNQPQHF
D gene: -
V gene: TRBV27
J gene: TRBJ1-5
clone size: -

CDR3 DNA: TGTGCCAGCAGTGCCCCCCCAGGGGAGTCCGGGGAGCTGTTTTTT
CDR3 protein: CASSAPPGESGELFF
D gene: -
V gene: TRBV28
J gene: TRBJ2-2
clone size: -

CDR3 DNA: TGTGCCAGCTCAACCTCACCCCTCCACTTT
CDR3 protein: CASSTSPLHF
D gene: -
V gene: TRBV18
J gene: TRBJ1-6
clone size: few

CDR3 DNA: TGTGCCAGCAGCCAAGGGGCAGTCCGGGGGCAAGAGACCCAGTACTTC
CDR3 protein: CASSQGAVRGQETQYF
D gene: -
V gene: TRBV4-2
J gene: TRBJ2-5
clone size: -

CDR3 DNA: TGTGCCACCAGCAGAGCAGGGGGCTACTACGAGCAGTACTTC
CDR3 protein: CATSRAGGYYEQYF
D gene: TRBD1
V gene: TRBV15
J gene: TRBJ2-7
clone size: -

CDR3 DNA: TGTGCCAGCAGCTCGACGAATGGGCCGAGCTCCTACAATGAGCAGTTCTTC
CDR3 protein: CASSSTNGPSSYNEQFF
D gene: -
V gene: TRBV5-6
J gene: TRBJ2-1
clone size: -

CDR3 DNA: TGTGCCAGCACTCGAGACCTGGACACAGATACGCAGTATTTT
CDR3 protein: CASTRDLDTDTQYF
D gene: -
V gene: TRBV12-3/TRBV12-4
J gene: TRBJ2-3
clone size: -

CDR3 DNA: TGCGCCAGATTTGGGACAGGGGAGTACGAGCAGTACTTC
CDR3 protein: CARFGTGEYEQYF
D gene: TRBD1
V gene: TRBV10-1
J gene: TRBJ2-7
clone size: once

CDR3 DNA: TGTGCCAGCAGTGAAAGAGGGTCCAGGTCCTACGAGCAGTACTTC
CDR3 protein: CASSERGSRSYEQYF
D gene: -
V gene: TRBV6-1
J gene: TRBJ2-7
clone size: -

CDR3 DNA: TGTGCCAGCAGCTCCCTGGAGCGGGGTGGCGAGCAGTACTTC
CDR3 protein: CASSSLERGGEQYF
D gene: TRBD2
V gene: TRBV3-1
J gene: TRBJ2-7
clone size: -

CDR3 DNA: TGTGCCAGCAGTGATTATGAGCAGTTCTTC
CDR3 protein: CASSDYEQFF
D gene: -
V gene: TRBV12-3/TRBV12-4
J gene: TRBJ2-1
clone size: -

CDR3 DNA: TGTGCCACCAGTGTCTACAATGAGCAGTTCTTC
CDR3 protein: CATSVYNEQFF
D gene: -
V gene: TRBV24-1
J gene: TRBJ2-1
clone size: once

CDR3 DNA: TGCAGTGCTGGACAGTTTCACGAGCAGTACTTC
CDR3 protein: CSAGQFHEQYF
D gene: -
V gene: TRBV20-1
J gene: TRBJ2-7
clone size: -

CDR3 DNA: TGCAGTGCTAGAGTTCCGGGACTGCCCTACGAGCAGTACTTC
CDR3 protein: CSARVPGLPYEQYF
D gene: -
V gene: TRBV20-1
J gene: TRBJ2-7
clone size: few

CDR3 DNA: TGTGCCAGCAGTTCCTTGACTAGCGGGAGGCACGAGACCCAGTACTTC
CDR3 protein: CASSSLTSGRHETQYF
D gene: TRBD2
V gene: TRBV28
J gene: TRBJ2-5
clone size: -

CDR3 DNA: TGTGCCAGCAGCTTAATGGGTGTGGATCAGCCCCAGCATTTT
CDR3 protein: CASSLMGVDQPQHF
D gene: -
V gene: TRBV7-9
J gene: TRBJ1-5
clone size: -

CDR3 DNA: TGTGCCAGCAGCCCAACGCTTAGTGAGCAGTACTTC
CDR3 protein: CASSPTLSEQYF
D gene: -
V gene: TRBV6-5
J gene: TRBJ2-7
clone size: -

CDR3 DNA: TGTGCCAGCAGGGAGCTCTACGAGCAGTACTTC
CDR3 protein: CASRELYEQYF
D gene: -
V gene: TRBV6-2/TRBV6-3
J gene: TRBJ2-7
clone size: few

CDR3 DNA: TGTGCCAGCAGTTTCGAGTCTGGTAGTGAGCAGTTCTTC
CDR3 protein: CASSFESGSEQFF
D gene: -
V gene: TRBV12-3/TRBV12-4
J gene: TRBJ2-1
clone size: few

CDR3 DNA: TGTGCCAGCGGTAGGGCCAGTATCTACGAGCAGTACTTC
CDR3 protein: CASGRASIYEQYF
D gene: -
V gene: TRBV7-9
J gene: TRBJ2-7
clone size: few

CDR3 DNA: TGTGCCAGCAGCGTAGCGCTAGCGGGCGGTCGGAATGAGCAGTTCTTC
CDR3 protein: CASSVALAGGRNEQFF
D gene: TRBD2
V gene: TRBV9
J gene: TRBJ2-1
clone size: -

CDR3 DNA: TGTGCCAGCAGCGTATACCGGTCTAGCGGGAGGGATGATACGCAGTATTTT
CDR3 protein: CASSVYRSSGRDDTQYF
D gene: TRBD2
V gene: TRBV9
J gene: TRBJ2-3
clone size: -

CDR3 DNA: TGTGCCAGCAGCCCCTTTACCACAGATACGCAGTATTTT
CDR3 protein: CASSPFTTDTQYF
D gene: -
V gene: TRBV7-2
J gene: TRBJ2-3
clone size: -

CDR3 DNA: TGCAGTGCTAGTAGACCCCTAGCGGGAGAGGGGGACTACGAGCAGTACTTC
CDR3 protein: CSASRPLAGEGDYEQYF
D gene: TRBD2
V gene: TRBV20-1
J gene: TRBJ2-7
clone size: -

CDR3 DNA: TGTGCCAGCAGTGAATACACAGGGGCTTCCTACGAGCAGTACTTC
CDR3 protein: CASSEYTGASYEQYF
D gene: TRBD1
V gene: TRBV25-1
J gene: TRBJ2-7
clone size: -

CDR3 DNA: TGTGCCAGCACTCCAGTGGGACAAAGCTCTGGGGCCAACGTCCTGACTTTC
CDR3 protein: CASTPVGQSSGANVLTF
D gene: -
V gene: TRBV2
J gene: TRBJ2-6
clone size: -

CDR3 DNA: TGTGCCAGCAGCCCCTGGACTAGCGGAACCTACGAGCAGTACTTC
CDR3 protein: CASSPWTSGTYEQYF
D gene: TRBD2
V gene: TRBV7-2
J gene: TRBJ2-7
clone size: -

CDR3 DNA: TGTGCCAGCAGTGGGAAGTCTGGGGCCAACGTCCTGACTTTC
CDR3 protein: CASSGKSGANVLTF
D gene: -
V gene: TRBV25-1
J gene: TRBJ2-6
clone size: many

CDR3 DNA: TGCAGTGCTAGACTAGCGGGAGCCTACGAGCAGTACTTC
CDR3 protein: CSARLAGAYEQYF
D gene: TRBD2
V gene: TRBV20-1
J gene: TRBJ2-7
clone size: -

CDR3 DNA: TGTGCCAGCAACCGAGGGGGGGGAAGGACTGAAGCTTTCTTT
CDR3 protein: CASNRGGGRTEAFF
D gene: -
V gene: TRBV27
J gene: TRBJ1-1
clone size: few

CDR3 DNA: TGCAGCGTGGGGGGGGGCATCAATCAGCCCCAGCATTTT
CDR3 protein: CSVGGGINQPQHF
D gene: -
V gene: TRBV29-1
J gene: TRBJ1-5
clone size: -